The entry below gives a single T cell receptor (beta chain) sequence along with its context. What it binds is not known. The data are from a study of cytomegalovirus exposure and HLA in healthy donors. The study, taken as a whole, reports: Researchers reported from a later analysis that most CMV-associated TCR beta chains appeared HLA-restricted. Presence/absence analyses rested on an assumption that sequencing depth was roughly uniform across donors. In a later analysis, TCR beta V- and J-gene trimming was associated with a missense DCLRE1C variant. Prior analysis indicated that the majority of TCR beta V segments exhibited productivity approximately 87% or approximately 30% of the time.

The PCR made use of 60 Vbeta and 13 Jbeta primers. TCRdb's table, derived via immunoSEQ multiplex PCR, lists solely in-frame clones and lacks some. Among 70,000 to 95,000 clones listed, around 74% were seen once. Germline assignment: CDR1 MDHEN and CDR2 SYDVKM. Deletions cut 2 bases from V and 6 bases from J, with 7 bases between. This CDR3 has 12 amino acids. V and J are TRBV28 and TRBJ1-2, with D possibly TRBD1 on 5 matching bases. The sample was PBMCs. This receptor was obtained from a young man in good health and CMV-seropositive. The CDR3 reads CASSLGHHGYTF. The CDR3 coding sequence is TGTGCCAGCAGTTTAGGACACCATGGCTACACCTTC.